This record concerns one T cell receptor (beta chain) sequence. Its antigen is unknown. The data are from a study of blood T cells in healthy people across ages. Findings and caveats of the study: Diversity estimates from one million T cells were considered underestimates.

This CDR3 has 14 residues. The germline V gene encodes CDR1 DFQATT and CDR2 SNEGSKA (reference sequence). A sample-barcoded 5' primer and a J-beta primer mix were used in a second PCR of about 7 to 12 cycles. Every molecule of cDNA carried a tag from a template-switch adaptor with 12 random nucleotides. TCRdb re-called the 5' RACE reads with MiXCR, one entry per CDR3 protein. The sample has about 700,000 distinct CDR3 sequences, about 30% seen once. For every donor, a draw yielded about 9.7 milliliters of peripheral blood. V is TRBV20-1 and J is TRBJ2-7; possibly TRBD1 or TRBD2 for D (5 bases each). The end of the DNA fits TRBJ2-5 better, so the J call may be wrong. This TCR was recovered from a woman older than 75 in good health. Material: blood. The CDR3 is CSALGAREEETQYF. In DNA, the CDR3 is TGCAGTGCTCTCGGGGCTAGAGAGGAGGAGACCCAGTACTTC.